These 23 T cell receptor beta chains originate from one sample sequenced in a study of T cell responses to AZD1222 COVID-19 vaccine. Measured with immunoSEQ multiplex PCR; TCRdb has only the in-frame clones, and not every one. The sample carries some 140,000 clones, roughly 91% recorded once. This material consisted of peripheral blood, taken 28 days after the second AZD1222 dose. All receptors come from an adult who received the AZD1222 COVID-19 vaccine.

The V call is TRBV7-2, the J call TRBJ1-2; tentative D call: TRBD1 (6 bases). The CDR3 is 13 amino acids. Deletions cut 6 bases from V and 8 bases from J, with 16 bases between. CDR1 SGHTA and CDR2 FQGNSA come from the germline V gene. CDR3: CASSSREGGGYTF. The CDR3 DNA reads as TGTGCCAGCAGTTCCAGAGAGGGGGGAGGCTACACCTTC.

The rearrangement joins TRBV2 to TRBJ2-3; TRBD2 agrees at 10 bases. V shed 8 bases, J shed 7 bases, and the junction held 18 bases outside the gene matches. CDR1 and CDR2 from the germline V gene are SNHLY and FYNNEI. The CDR3 contains 17 residues. CDR3 amino acids: CASSFVTSGEGSNTQYF. CDR3 nucleotide sequence: TGTGCCAGCTCATTCGTTACTAGCGGGGAGGGGTCTAATACGCAGTATTTT.

J is TRBJ1-2 and V is TRBV28; D unclear. The CDR3 length is 11 residues. CDR1 and CDR2 from the germline V gene are MDHEN and SYDVKM. V lost 6 bases to trimming and J lost 5 bases, with 7 bases between them. CDR3 sequence (DNA): TGTGCCAGCAGCGCCGATTATGGCTACACCTTC. Translation: CASSADYGYTF.

This clone was picked up a small number of times. The V and J genes are TRBV5-4 and TRBJ1-2; D is possibly TRBD1 (5 bases). The ends were cut back, 6 bases at V and 2 bases at J, with 14 bases in the middle. Germline CDR1 and CDR2: SGHNT and YYREEE (reference sequence). The CDR3 length is 14 residues. CDR3 bases: TGTGCCAGCATGTGGATGGGGACGAACTATGGCTACACCTTC. This codes for CASMWMGTNYGYTF.

This clone was counted once. The chain recombines TRBV30 with TRBJ2-2; D remains ambiguous. The V gene lost 4 bases and the J gene lost 0 bases, with 6 bases spanning the gap. Germline V gene data show CDR1 as GTSNPN and CDR2 as SVGIG (reference sequence). The CDR3 consists of 13 residues. CDR3 loop: CAWNQANTGELFF. As DNA, the CDR3 is TGTGCCTGGAACCAGGCGAACACCGGGGAGCTGTTTTTT. The full variable domain, with the rest looked up from reference TRBV30 and TRBJ2-2, is SQTIHQWPATLVQPVGSPLSLECTVEGTSNPNLYWYRQAAGRGLQLLFYSVGIGQISSEVPQNLSASRPQDRQFILSSKKLLLSDSGFYLCAWNQANTGELFFGEGSRLTVL.

The gene calls are TRBV7-3 and TRBJ2-2; the D gene is possibly TRBD1 (5 bases). Trimming left V 5 bases short and J 7 bases short, with 11 bases between. This CDR3 has 13 residues. Germline V gene sequence: CDR1 SGHTA, CDR2 FQGTGA. The CDR3 DNA is TGTGCCAGCAGCCTAGGACAACGCGGGGAGCTGTTTTTT. Protein: CASSLGQRGELFF.

The chain couples TRBV29-1 to TRBJ1-2; D perhaps matches TRBD1 (5 bases). Per germline, CDR1 SQVTM and CDR2 ANQGSEA. This CDR3 comprises 12 residues. Trimming stripped 3 bases from V and 5 bases from J, with 10 bases between. The CDR3 DNA is TGCAGCGTTGAGGGGGTGCTTTATGGCTACACCTTC. Its protein is CSVEGVLYGYTF.

J is TRBJ2-7 and V is TRBV6-4; 11 positions match TRBD1. Germline V gene lookup returns CDR1 MRHNA and CDR2 SNTAGT. CDR3 length: 15 residues. J was trimmed by 3 bases and V by 4 bases; bases with no gene match: 5. The CDR3 sequence: CASSAGTGGGYEQYF. DNA of the CDR3: TGTGCCAGCAGTGCGGGGACAGGGGGGGGCTACGAGCAGTACTTC.

The chain joins TRBV4-1 to TRBJ1-1; D is unclear. Looked up from germline, CDR1 is MGHRA and CDR2 is YSYEKL. The CDR3 covers 14 residues. V was cut by 4 bases and J by 0 bases, with 9 bases left in between. The CDR3 here is CASSPGPVNTEAFF. DNA for the CDR3: TGCGCCAGCAGCCCCGGGCCCGTGAACACTGAAGCTTTCTTT.

This clone showed up just a few times. The chain has TRBV18 and TRBJ2-5; D is undetermined. Germline V CDR1 and CDR2: KGHSH, LQKENI. The CDR3 is 11 residues long. Trimming removed 4 bases from V and 1 base from J, with 1 base in between. The CDR3 loop is CASSLQETQYF. The CDR3, as DNA: TGTGCCAGCTCACTCCAAGAGACCCAGTACTTC.

The chain is built from TRBV30 and TRBJ1-1, with D unclear. The CDR3 has 12 residues. The V gene lost 0 bases and the J gene lost 4 bases, with 6 bases spanning the gap. Per germline, CDR1 GTSNPN and CDR2 SVGIG (reference sequence). CDR3 bases: TGTGCCTGGAGTGTTTTGGGCACTGAAGCTTTCTTT. It is translated as CAWSVLGTEAFF.

J is TRBJ1-3 and V is TRBV9; D gene ambiguous. Trimming removed 0 bases at V and 0 bases at J, with 7 bases between. Germline lookup yields CDR1 SGDLS and CDR2 YYNGEE. This CDR3 spans 15 amino acids. CDR3 nucleotides: TGTGCCAGCAGCGTAGATGCAGACTCTGGAAACACCATATATTTT. Residues: CASSVDADSGNTIYF.

The chain is built from TRBV24-1 and TRBJ2-3, with 8 positions matching TRBD1. Losses at the gene ends were 6 bases for V and 6 bases for J; bases not matched to a gene: 10. Germline CDR1 and CDR2: KGHDR and SFDVKD. The CDR3 is 15 amino acids. CDR3 residues: CATSLTGALADTQYF. The CDR3 DNA reads as TGTGCCACCAGTCTGACAGGGGCCCTCGCGGATACGCAGTATTTT.

A single count supports this clone. The rearrangement joins TRBV30 to TRBJ1-1; the D is unclear. The CDR3 loop spans 11 amino acids. CDR1 is GTSNPN and CDR2 is SVGIG in the germline V gene (reference sequence). The V end was cut by 0 bases, the J end by 7 bases, with 6 bases between. The CDR3 loop reads CAWSVRFEAFF. The CDR3 DNA sequence: TGTGCCTGGAGTGTACGGTTTGAAGCTTTCTTT.

V gene TRBV18 combines with J gene TRBJ1-6; no clear D. The germline V and J ends were trimmed by 3 bases and 12 bases, with 12 bases remaining between them. Germline lookup yields CDR1 KGHSH and CDR2 LQKENI. This CDR3 is built from 13 residues. CDR3 sequence: CASSPEVRGPLHF. CDR3 sequence (DNA): TGTGCCAGCTCACCGGAGGTACGGGGACCCCTCCACTTT.

The chain employs TRBV15 and TRBJ2-7; D remains ambiguous. Trimming took 0 bases from V and 2 from J, leaving 8 bases between them. Germline loops: CDR1 LNHNV, CDR2 YYDKDF (reference sequence). The CDR3 runs to 14 residues. The CDR3 loop reads CATSREVLTYEQYF. The CDR3 DNA follows: TGTGCCACCAGCAGAGAAGTCTTAACCTACGAGCAGTACTTC.

DNA of the CDR3: TGCGCCAGCAGCTTGTACGGTGAAACTGGAAACACCATATATTTT. Residues: CASSLYGETGNTIYF. The chain uses TRBV5-1 and TRBJ1-3; the D is unclear. Trimming took 1 base from V and 2 from J, leaving 10 bases between them. Germline V gene data show CDR1 as SGHRS and CDR2 as YFSETQ. This CDR3 comprises 15 residues.

The V and J genes are TRBV6-5 and TRBJ1-6; D perhaps matches TRBD1 (5 bases). Germline values: CDR1 MNHEY, CDR2 SVGAGI. The CDR3 totals 15 residues. Trimming took 4 bases from V and 9 from J, leaving 16 bases between them. CDR3 in amino acids: CASSLFGQGGSPLHF. In DNA form, the CDR3 reads TGTGCCAGCAGTTTATTTGGTCAGGGAGGTTCACCCCTCCACTTT.

The chain recombines TRBV6-5 with TRBJ1-1; TRBD1 is a possible D gene (6 bases). This CDR3 is built from 14 residues. V was cut by 5 bases and J by 5 bases, with 15 bases left in between. Germline lookup yields CDR1 MNHEY and CDR2 SVGAGI. CDR3 loop: CASSQQGGRTEAFF. CDR3 nucleotide sequence: TGTGCCAGCAGTCAACAGGGAGGTAGGACTGAAGCTTTCTTT.

V gene TRBV3-1 (or the pseudogene TRBV3-2) combines with J gene TRBJ2-7; D could derive from TRBD1 or TRBD2 (5 bases each). Germline CDR1 LGHDT, CDR2 YNNKEL (reference sequence). The length of the CDR3 is 15 residues. The V and J ends lost 4 bases and 0 bases respectively, with 13 bases between them. The CDR3 is CASSRWDGASYEQYF. The CDR3 nucleotides are TGTGCCAGCAGCCGTTGGGACGGAGCCTCCTACGAGCAGTACTTC.

The gene calls are TRBV7-9 and TRBJ1-5, with D maybe TRBD1 (6 bases). Trimming left V 3 bases short and J 6 bases short, with 12 bases between. Germline-derived CDR1 and CDR2 are SEHNR and FQNEAQ (reference sequence). The CDR3 extends over 14 amino acids. The CDR3 sequence: CASSFQGHGQPQHF. The CDR3 DNA is TGTGCCAGCAGCTTCCAGGGGCATGGTCAGCCCCAGCATTTT.

The chain is built from TRBV2 and TRBJ2-1, with 10 bases that match TRBD2. With V trimmed by 6 bases and J by 3 bases, 8 bases remained unmatched. The CDR3 runs to 16 residues. Per germline, CDR1 SNHLY and CDR2 FYNNEI. DNA for the CDR3: TGTGCCAGCAGGAGACGTAGCGGGGGGAACTACAATGAGCAGTTCTTC. Translated, it gives CASRRRSGGNYNEQFF.

The chain links TRBV10-3 to TRBJ1-1; D gene ambiguous. This CDR3 is built from 15 residues. The germline CDR1 and CDR2 sequences are ENHRY and SYGVKD. V lost 0 bases to trimming and J lost 0 bases, with 8 bases between them. CDR3 amino acids: CAISESAGVNTEAFF. DNA for the CDR3: TGTGCCATCAGTGAGTCGGCCGGGGTGAACACTGAAGCTTTCTTT.